These T cell receptor beta chains were read from a single sample in a study of T cells after yellow fever vaccination. TCRdb re-called the 5' RACE reads through MiXCR, storing one row per CDR3 protein. This repertoire shows some 400,000 distinct CDR3 sequences, 15% to 20% found once; its top ten account for about a sixth. The input for sequencing was PBMCs, taken before the yellow fever booster vaccination. These receptors were obtained from a man aged 18 to 29 who received the YFV17D yellow fever vaccine. Both conserved end residues are part of each CDR3.

V gene: TRBV5-6; J gene: TRBJ1-1; CDR3 length: 14; CDR3 protein: CASSWGQGWTEAFF
V gene: TRBV5-4; J gene: TRBJ2-1; CDR3 length: 13; CDR3 protein: CASSIDRGDEQFF
V gene: TRBV9; J gene: TRBJ2-3; CDR3 length: 17; CDR3 protein: CASSVVAGPNSGDTQYF
V gene: TRBV6-6; J gene: TRBJ1-1; CDR3 length: 15; CDR3 protein: CASSNPGQGNTEAFF
V gene: TRBV7-6; J gene: TRBJ2-5; CDR3 length: 15; CDR3 protein: CASSLGRDREETQYF
V gene: TRBV10-3; J gene: TRBJ2-1; CDR3 length: 11; CDR3 protein: CAISELDEQFF
V gene: TRBV20-1; J gene: TRBJ2-7; CDR3 length: 17; CDR3 protein: CSAQGAREASVFYEQYF
V gene: TRBV6-6; J gene: TRBJ1-3; CDR3 length: 15; CDR3 protein: CASSYKGTWGNTIYF
V gene: TRBV20-1; J gene: TRBJ2-3; CDR3 length: 16; CDR3 protein: CSASGLAGGQADTQYF
V gene: TRBV12-3/TRBV12-4; J gene: TRBJ2-1; CDR3 length: 12; CDR3 protein: CASSFGGNEQFF
V gene: TRBV5-3; J gene: TRBJ1-5; CDR3 length: 15; CDR3 protein: CARSRLTGSNQPQHF
V gene: TRBV7-2; J gene: TRBJ2-3; CDR3 length: 14; CDR3 protein: CASSLVRGIDTQYF
V gene: TRBV20-1; J gene: TRBJ1-1; CDR3 length: 13; CDR3 protein: CSAGTGAYTEAFF
V gene: TRBV29-1; J gene: TRBJ2-1; CDR3 length: 15; CDR3 protein: CSVRELSGSYNEQFF
V gene: TRBV5-1; J gene: TRBJ2-1; CDR3 length: 16; CDR3 protein: CASSSLLAGGNNEQFF
V gene: TRBV6-5; J gene: TRBJ2-3; CDR3 length: 11; CDR3 protein: CASGRGNTQYF
V gene: TRBV11-2; J gene: TRBJ2-1; CDR3 length: 15; CDR3 protein: CASSLGTGGLNEQFF
V gene: TRBV24-1; J gene: TRBJ2-5; CDR3 length: 16; CDR3 protein: CATSDYHRTGGETQYF
V gene: TRBV27; J gene: TRBJ2-7; CDR3 length: 14; CDR3 protein: CASRRDRTSYEQYF
V gene: TRBV4-3; J gene: TRBJ2-2; CDR3 length: 14; CDR3 protein: CASSQWATTGELFF
V gene: TRBV4-1; J gene: TRBJ2-5; CDR3 length: 14; CDR3 protein: CASSQAEGKETQYF
V gene: TRBV5-6; J gene: TRBJ2-5; CDR3 length: 15; CDR3 protein: CASSRRTRGMETQYF
V gene: TRBV7-2; J gene: TRBJ1-2; CDR3 length: 14; CDR3 protein: CASSRYGQGYGYTF
V gene: TRBV20-1; J gene: TRBJ2-4; CDR3 length: 14; CDR3 protein: CSASLSRGTNIQYF
V gene: TRBV27; J gene: TRBJ2-3; CDR3 length: 12; CDR3 protein: CASSMTFDTQYF
V gene: TRBV20-1; J gene: TRBJ2-1; CDR3 length: 13; CDR3 protein: CSAPRPGAGEQFF
V gene: TRBV6-2/TRBV6-3; J gene: TRBJ1-2; CDR3 length: 18; CDR3 protein: CASSYTPGQGADNYGYTF
V gene: TRBV29-1; J gene: TRBJ1-2; CDR3 length: 15; CDR3 protein: CSVLGTGKSNYGYTF
V gene: TRBV7-2; J gene: TRBJ2-1; CDR3 length: 12; CDR3 protein: CASSLEAGRQFF
V gene: TRBV7-9; J gene: TRBJ2-4; CDR3 length: 15; CDR3 protein: CASSTHDGTGNIQYF
V gene: TRBV20-1; J gene: TRBJ2-5; CDR3 length: 12; CDR3 protein: CSASGHKETQYF
V gene: TRBV4-3; J gene: TRBJ2-2; CDR3 length: 15; CDR3 protein: CASRRDYTNTGELFF
V gene: TRBV24-1; J gene: TRBJ1-2; CDR3 length: 15; CDR3 protein: CATSDPGSGFYGYTF